The 25 T cell receptor beta chains presented below share a single source sample, sequenced in a study of vaccination effects on CD4 cells after COVID-19. Using immunoSEQ multiplex PCR, the repertoire was profiled, and TCRdb retains in-frame clones only, with some absent. This sample has about 45,000 clones, with more than 65% found just once. When around nine days of culture had elapsed, CD4+ T cells were isolated. It was two doses of either the BNT162b2 or mRNA-1273 vaccine that participants received. These receptors are not linked to any known antigen. The sample here was CD4+ T cells from PBMCs cultured without peptide, taken after COVID-19 vaccination. Receptor source: a human donor who received a COVID-19 vaccine.

The chain links TRBV14 to TRBJ2-3, with 8 bases identical to TRBD1. J gave up 2 bases and V 4 bases, and 5 bases lay outside the gene matches. This CDR3 spans 15 amino acids. Germline-derived CDR1 and CDR2 are SGHDN and FVKESK. The CDR3 coding sequence is TGTGCCAGCAGCCCTCGGACAGGGACCACAGATACGCAGTATTTT. Its translation is CASSPRTGTTDTQYF.

The chain carries TRBV18 and TRBJ2-5; D call uncertain. The CDR3 is made up of 13 amino acids. Deletions cut 2 bases from V and 1 base from J, with 5 bases between. Per germline, CDR1 KGHSH and CDR2 LQKENI. CDR3 nucleotide sequence: TGTGCCAGCTCACCAGATATCCAAGAGACCCAGTACTTC. It yields the protein CASSPDIQETQYF.

The CDR3 region is CATKQVSGNTIYF. The CDR3 DNA is TGTGCCACCAAACAGGTATCTGGAAACACCATATATTTT. V and J are TRBV10-3 and TRBJ1-3; tentative D call: TRBD1 (5 bases). V was trimmed by 10 bases and J by 1 base, leaving 11 bases between them. The CDR3 runs 13 residues. Germline V CDR1 and CDR2: ENHRY, SYGVKD.

This chain links TRBV7-2 with TRBJ2-6, with D unresolved. This CDR3 spans 15 amino acids. CDR1 and CDR2 from the germline V gene are SGHTA and FQGNSA. V shed 3 bases and J shed 2 bases, with 8 bases lying between them. For the CDR3, the DNA is TGTGCCAGCAGCTTTGCTTCTACTGGGGCCAACGTCCTGACTTTC. Its translation: CASSFASTGANVLTF.

The chain's CDR3 is CASSSGHQIAEAFF. CDR3 DNA sequence: TGTGCCAGCAGTTCGGGACACCAGATCGCTGAAGCTTTCTTT. The rearrangement uses TRBV28 and TRBJ1-1; D might be TRBD1 (6 bases). This CDR3 is 14 amino acids long. In germline, CDR1 is MDHEN, CDR2 SYDVKM. Trimming cost V 4 bases and J 6 bases, with 15 bases left between them.

This clone occurred a few times. The chain has TRBV27 and TRBJ1-1; D uncertain. The V and J ends lost 1 base and 0 bases respectively, with 3 bases between them. Germline V gives CDR1 MNHEY, CDR2 SMNVEV (reference sequence). This CDR3 region has 13 residues. CDR3 DNA sequence: TGTGCCAGCAGTTTATTGGTGAACACTGAAGCTTTCTTT. Amino acids: CASSLLVNTEAFF.

The chain employs TRBV19 and TRBJ1-4, with D possibly being TRBD1 (6 bases). Trimming pared 6 bases from V and 13 bases from J, leaving 21 bases between. This CDR3 contains 14 residues. Germline CDR1 reads LNHDA; CDR2 reads SQIVND (reference sequence). CDR3 in amino acids: CASRGQPDRGGLFF. CDR3 DNA: TGTGCCAGTAGAGGTCAGCCGGACCGAGGGGGACTGTTTTTT.

The chain uses TRBV27 and TRBJ2-1; 12 bases agree with TRBD1. Germline V gene lookup returns CDR1 MNHEY and CDR2 SMNVEV (reference sequence). The CDR3 has 13 amino acids. V shed 8 bases and J 8 bases; nucleotides not matched to a gene: 4. CDR3 in amino acids: CASEGTGGHEQFF. The CDR3 nucleotides are TGTGCCAGCGAGGGGACAGGGGGCCATGAGCAGTTCTTC.

The chain has TRBV13 and TRBJ2-6; 10 nucleotides agree with TRBD1. Trimming at V came to 4 bases and at J to 3 bases, leaving 6 bases not matched to a gene. This CDR3 contains 17 residues. CDR1 is PRHDT, CDR2 FYEKMQ, per germline (reference sequence). CDR3 DNA: TGTGCCAGCAGCTCAGGACAGGGGGATCATGGGGCCAACGTCCTGACTTTC. Translated: CASSSGQGDHGANVLTF.

This chain joins TRBV24-1 and TRBJ2-7; 9 bases map to TRBD1. There are 14 residues in the CDR3. V lost 7 bases and J lost 5; bases outside the gene matches: 8. CDR1 is KGHDR, CDR2 SFDVKD, per germline. The CDR3 DNA reads as TGTGCCACCAGGGGGACAGGGCGGTCGGACGAGCAGTACTTC. It yields the protein CATRGTGRSDEQYF.

The CDR3 loop reads CASGRAGGFETQYF. The CDR3 coding sequence is TGTGCCAGCGGCCGGGCAGGGGGCTTTGAGACCCAGTACTTC. The gene calls are TRBV5-4 and TRBJ2-5; TRBD1 agrees at 8 bases. The CDR3 extends over 14 amino acids. The V gene's germline CDR1 is SGHNT and CDR2 YYREEE (reference sequence). V lost 7 bases to trimming and J lost 5 bases; unmatched junction nucleotides: 10.

V is TRBV5-1 and J is TRBJ2-7; D gene uncertain. V was cut by 0 bases and J by 2 bases, with 9 bases left in between. Germline loops: CDR1 SGHRS, CDR2 YFSETQ. The CDR3 contains 14 residues. In DNA form, the CDR3 reads TGCGCCAGCAGCTTGGAGAACGGACCCTACGAGCAGTACTTC. The encoded protein is CASSLENGPYEQYF.

The chain recombines TRBV7-8 with TRBJ1-2; D uncertain. V was trimmed by 1 base and J by 6 bases, leaving 15 bases between them. Looked up from germline, CDR1 is SGHVS and CDR2 is FQNEAQ. The CDR3 has 15 residues. Here the CDR3 DNA reads TGTGCCAGCAGCTTAGAATTGGGCATCTATAATGGCTACACCTTC. This sequence encodes CASSLELGIYNGYTF.

The CDR3 protein is CASSPPGDPRGQPQHF. As DNA, the CDR3 is TGTGCCAGCTCACCACCGGGCGATCCTAGGGGTCAGCCCCAGCATTTT. V and J are TRBV18 and TRBJ1-5; D might be TRBD1 (5 bases). The CDR3 contains 16 residues. In germline, CDR1 is KGHSH, CDR2 LQKENI. Between the trimmed V and J ends, which lost 0 bases and 6 bases, there was a span of 15 bases.

CDR3 coding DNA: TGTGCCAGCAGTTACTCCCAGGTGCGGGTACGCAATGAGCAGTTCTTC. Residues: CASSYSQVRVRNEQFF. The chain couples TRBV6-6 to TRBJ2-1; perhaps TRBD2 as D (5 bases). V lost 0 bases and J 6 bases, leaving 15 bases between the germline ends. The CDR3 is made up of 16 amino acids. From germline, CDR1 is MNHNY and CDR2 SVGAGI (reference sequence).

This chain joins TRBV7-2 and TRBJ1-3; D perhaps matches TRBD1 (5 bases). The CDR3 has 18 residues. CDR1 is SGHTA and CDR2 is FQGNSA in the germline V gene. The ends were cut back, 2 bases at V and 3 bases at J, with 20 bases in the middle. CDR3 in DNA: TGTGCCAGCAGCTTACCACCCGGCAGGGTGGGAGGTGGAAACACCATATATTTT. This gives the protein CASSLPPGRVGGGNTIYF.

As for this clone: The sample holds other DNA sequences that translate to the same CDR3. V usage is TRBV15 and J usage is TRBJ2-7, with 11 bases identical to TRBD1. Germline CDR1 and CDR2: LNHNV and YYDKDF (reference sequence). The CDR3 has 14 residues. V lost 4 bases and J lost 2; bases outside the gene matches: 1. This chain's CDR3 is CATSKDRGPYEQYF. CDR3 bases: TGTGCCACCAGCAAGGACAGGGGGCCCTACGAGCAGTACTTC.

This rearrangement joins TRBV9 to TRBJ1-4; 8 bases fit TRBD1. CDR3 length: 15 amino acids. Germline CDR1 SGDLS, CDR2 YYNGEE. Trimming took 4 bases from V and 8 from J; bases not matched to a gene: 10. The CDR3 here is CASSMLQGADEKLFF. The CDR3 nucleotides read TGTGCCAGCAGCATGCTTCAGGGGGCAGACGAAAAACTGTTTTTT.

This chain links TRBV5-1 with TRBJ1-1; D uncertain. The ends were cut back, 5 bases at V and 6 bases at J, with 14 bases in the middle. CDR1 SGHRS and CDR2 YFSETQ come from the germline V gene. The CDR3 has 13 residues. The CDR3 nucleotides are TGCGCCAGCAGTGGACCGTCCAACGCTGAAGCTTTCTTT. Its translation is CASSGPSNAEAFF. Based on the CDR3 plus reference TRBV5-1 and TRBJ1-1, the full variable domain is KAGVTQTPRYLIKTRGQQVTLSCSPISGHRSVSWYQQTPGQGLQFLFEYFSETQRNKGNFPGRFSGRQFSNSRSEMNVSTLELGDSALYLCASSGPSNAEAFFGQGTRLTVV.

This clone was seen once. The chain links TRBV5-5 to TRBJ2-5; the match to TRBD2 covers 15 bases. The V segment lost 0 bases and the J segment 5 bases; nucleotides outside the gene matches: 5. Germline lookup yields CDR1 SGHKS and CDR2 YYEKEE (reference sequence). This CDR3 region has 17 residues. DNA for the CDR3: TGTGCCAGCAGCTTGGGTGGTGGGACTAGCGGGAGGGAGACCCAGTACTTC. It codes for CASSLGGGTSGRETQYF.

This clone was seen a few times. The chain joins TRBV9 to TRBJ1-1; D gene uncertain. V was clipped by 3 bases and J by 0 bases, with 9 bases between them. Germline V gene data show CDR1 as SGDLS and CDR2 as YYNGEE. CDR3 length equals 14 residues. The CDR3 protein is CASSGNSLNTEAFF. Written as DNA, the CDR3 is TGTGCCAGCAGCGGTAACAGCCTGAACACTGAAGCTTTCTTT.

This clone has only a few counts. This rearrangement joins TRBV7-9 to TRBJ2-7; TRBD2 is a possible D gene (6 bases). The CDR3 totals 16 residues. V was clipped by 5 bases and J by 0 bases, with 17 bases between them. Germline V gene lookup returns CDR1 SEHNR and CDR2 FQNEAQ (reference sequence). CDR3: CASSPKMAGTSYEQYF. The CDR3 coding sequence is TGTGCCAGCAGCCCCAAGATGGCGGGAACCTCCTACGAGCAGTACTTC. Combining the CDR3 with reference TRBV7-9 and TRBJ2-7 gives the whole variable domain DTGVSQNPRHKITKRGQNVTFRCDPISEHNRLYWYRQTLGQGPEFLTYFQNEAQLEKSRLLSDRFSAERPKGSFSTLEIQRTEQGDSAMYLCASSPKMAGTSYEQYFGPGTRLTVT.

V usage is TRBV10-1 and J usage is TRBJ2-5, with D perhaps matching TRBD1 or TRBD2 (5 bases each). V lost 0 bases and J lost 5, with 22 bases in between. The CDR3 runs to 18 residues. Germline V gives CDR1 WNHNN, CDR2 SYGVQD (reference sequence). The CDR3 sequence is CASSESIGTTPHMETQYF. The CDR3 DNA sequence: TGCGCCAGCAGTGAGTCGATAGGGACGACCCCCCACATGGAGACCCAGTACTTC.

V gene TRBV3-1 (or the pseudogene TRBV3-2) combines with J gene TRBJ2-5, with TRBD2 identical over 15 bases. Germline assignment: CDR1 LGHDT and CDR2 YNNKEL (reference sequence). The CDR3 is 18 residues long. V lost 2 bases and J lost 3; bases outside the gene matches: 7. The DNA of the CDR3 is TGTGCCAGCAGCCAATCCCCCGGGACTAGCGGGGGGAAAGAGACCCAGTACTTC. Residues: CASSQSPGTSGGKETQYF.

This clone was picked up a small number of times. The gene calls are TRBV5-1 and TRBJ1-2; D might be TRBD1 (5 bases). V was trimmed by 4 bases and J by 8 bases, leaving 15 bases between them. The CDR3 loop spans 13 amino acids. Germline CDR1 reads SGHRS; CDR2 reads YFSETQ. The DNA of the CDR3 is TGCGCCAGCAGCGGGGGACGGCAGCTCGGCTACACCTTC. Its translation is CASSGGRQLGYTF.